These 6 T cell receptor beta chains share one sample of origin, sequenced in a study of blood T cell repertoires in COVID-19. Here immunoSEQ multiplex PCR was the method, and the copy in TCRdb shows in-frame clones only, minus some. The top ten hold about 6.3% of the sample, which has roughly 190,000 clones, around 90% seen once. Sequencing was performed on peripheral blood. Receptors were obtained from a man between 35 and 55 years old with active or convalescent COVID-19.

This clone was detected once. The rearrangement joins TRBV5-1 to TRBJ2-2, with 7 positions matching TRBD1. This CDR3 has 16 residues. Germline assignment: CDR1 SGHRS and CDR2 YFSETQ. J was trimmed by 0 bases and V by 5 bases; bases with no gene match: 7. In DNA form, the CDR3 reads TGCGCCAGCAGTATGACCGGGACAGCGAACACCGGGGAGCTGTTTTTT. Its translation is CASSMTGTANTGELFF.

The chain joins TRBV7-3 to TRBJ1-3, with D hard to call. Germline V gene lookup returns CDR1 SGHTA and CDR2 FQGTGA. The germline V and J ends were trimmed by 2 bases and 2 bases, with 10 bases remaining between them. This CDR3 has 15 residues. This CDR3 is CASSLSSGPGNTIYF. Here the CDR3 DNA reads TGTGCCAGCAGCTTATCTTCGGGTCCTGGAAACACCATATATTTT.

For the CDR3, the DNA is TGTGCCAGCAGCTTCACAGGGGGGAACACTGAAGCTTTCTTT. Its protein is CASSFTGGNTEAFF. The genes are TRBV5-5 and TRBJ1-1, with 8 nucleotides matching TRBD1. Unmatched junction bases numbered 1, after V lost 2 bases and J lost 1 base. CDR3 length: 14 amino acids. In germline, CDR1 is SGHKS, CDR2 YYEKEE (reference sequence).

The chain couples TRBV6-6 to TRBJ1-2; D might be TRBD1 (6 bases). The CDR3 is 16 amino acids. The germline CDR1 and CDR2 sequences are MNHNY and SVGAGI (reference sequence). Trimming took off 5 bases at V and 1 base at J, with 17 bases between the two ends. Here the CDR3 reads CASSNTGSRGNYGYTF. The CDR3 DNA follows: TGTGCCAGCAGTAATACAGGGTCGAGAGGTAACTATGGCTACACCTTC.

The chain links TRBV6-2 or TRBV6-3 to TRBJ2-1, with 7 nucleotides matching TRBD1. With 3 bases clipped from V and 6 bases from J, the junction kept 8 bases outside the gene matches. Germline assignment: CDR1 MNHEY and CDR2 SVGEGT. The CDR3 contains 15 residues. Here the CDR3 reads CASSYPTGVGNEQFF. The CDR3 DNA sequence: TGTGCCAGCAGTTATCCCACAGGGGTAGGCAATGAGCAGTTCTTC.

The chain combines TRBV28 with TRBJ1-5; D perhaps matches TRBD1 (5 bases). Germline CDR1 and CDR2: MDHEN and SYDVKM. V was pared by 11 bases and J by 0 bases, with 14 bases between. This CDR3 is 14 amino acids long. Here the CDR3 DNA reads TGTGCCTGTTCCCGGGGGGGTAGCAATCAGCCCCAGCATTTT. The encoded protein is CACSRGGSNQPQHF.